This TCR beta chain was sequenced during a study of T cell repertoires and HLA-DP antigens. In the study overall: Transduced HeLa cells presented HLA-DP to CD4+ T cells. General study points: Against both alloantigens, CD137+ clonality was similar, roughly 0.42.

The PCR primers covered 54 TRBV and 13 TRBJ segments. Profiled with immunoSEQ multiplex PCR; TCRdb holds only in-frame clones, not every one. The table records about 73,000 clones, around four fifths of them present only once. As for this clone: Antigen specificity is unknown.

The germline V gene has CDR1 LNHDA and CDR2 SQIVND (reference sequence). V lost 7 bases, J lost 8 bases, and 14 bases lay in between. This CDR3 spans 13 amino acids. Untouched CD4+ T cells were isolated by negative selection, averaging about 98% purity. The TCR originated in a man in his 60s in good health and CMV-seronegative. The V call is TRBV19, the J call TRBJ1-4, with D unresolved. The specimen was CD4+ T cells from PBMCs. The CDR3 coding sequence is TGTGCCAGTAAAGGAGACACCTCAGAAAAACTGTTTTTT. Protein sequence: CASKGDTSEKLFF.